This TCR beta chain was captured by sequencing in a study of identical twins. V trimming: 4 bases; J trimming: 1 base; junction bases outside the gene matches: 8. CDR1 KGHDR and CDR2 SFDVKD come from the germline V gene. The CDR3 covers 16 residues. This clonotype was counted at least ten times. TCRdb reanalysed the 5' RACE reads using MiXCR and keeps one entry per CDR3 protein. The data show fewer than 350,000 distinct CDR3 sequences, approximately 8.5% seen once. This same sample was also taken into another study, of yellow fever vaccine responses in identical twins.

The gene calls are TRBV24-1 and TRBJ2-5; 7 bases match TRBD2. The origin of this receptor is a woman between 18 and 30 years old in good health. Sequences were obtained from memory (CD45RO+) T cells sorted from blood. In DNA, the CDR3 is TGTGCCACCAGTGAGATGTCTAGCGGAGCCCAAGAGACCCAGTACTTC. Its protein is CATSEMSSGAQETQYF.